This TCR beta chain was captured in a study of graft-versus-host responses after intestinal transplantation. As for the study in general: Isolated intestinal, liver-intestinal, or multivisceral transplants had been given to the recipients. Tacrolimus plus steroids were given to all recipients for about 3 years, preceded by anti-thymocyte globulin induction. Study-wide points: Allograft clonal ratios (graft-versus-host to host-versus-graft) were high in patients who had graft-donor T cell macrochimerism. Detection of GvH clones occurred in recipient marrow, and some had their first appearance in ileum or blood.

Sequenced by immunoSEQ multiplex PCR; TCRdb stores in-frame clones only, minus some. The table records 15,000 to 20,000 clones, roughly 70% of them present only once. As regards this clone: Antigen specificity is unknown.

Processing released intraepithelial and lamina propria lymphocytes from the graft tissue. The source of this sequence is a human patient who received an intestinal transplant, so some T cells may come from the graft donor. The sample was ileum tissue, taken around 20 days after intestinal transplant.

The CDR3 region is CASSFSSGFADTQYF. For the CDR3, the DNA is TGTGCCAGCAGCTTCTCTAGCGGTTTCGCAGATACGCAGTATTTT. The chain is built from TRBV7-2 and TRBJ2-3; 7 nucleotides agree with TRBD2. Germline V lookup: CDR1 SGHTA, CDR2 FQGNSA. Losses at the gene ends were 3 bases for V and 4 bases for J; bases not matched to a gene: 7. The CDR3 has 15 amino acids.